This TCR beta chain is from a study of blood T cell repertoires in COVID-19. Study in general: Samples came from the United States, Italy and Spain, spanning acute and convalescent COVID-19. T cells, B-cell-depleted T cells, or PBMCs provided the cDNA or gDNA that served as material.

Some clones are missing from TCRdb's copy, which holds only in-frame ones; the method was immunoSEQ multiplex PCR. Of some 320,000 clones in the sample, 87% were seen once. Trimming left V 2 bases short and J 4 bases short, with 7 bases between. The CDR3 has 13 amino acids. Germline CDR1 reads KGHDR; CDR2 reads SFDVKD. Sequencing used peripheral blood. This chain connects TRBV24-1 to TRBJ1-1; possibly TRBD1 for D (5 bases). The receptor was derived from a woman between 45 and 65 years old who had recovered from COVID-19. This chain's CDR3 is CATSDSRVTEAFF. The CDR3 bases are TGTGCCACCAGTGATTCCAGGGTCACTGAAGCTTTCTTT.